This TCR beta chain appears in the sequencing data of a study of blood T cell repertoires in COVID-19. Authors' analysis steps: Estimation of nucleated cell counts was performed using reference gene primer amplification. Repertoires were generated with immunoSEQ multiplex PCR, while TCRdb's copy carries only in-frame clones and drops some. V, J and clone size reflect that table, while D and trimming were determined from the DNA. The data contain roughly 110,000 clones, about 89% of them singletons. V was shortened by 1 base and J by 3 bases, with 9 bases between the two germline ends. The V gene's germline CDR1 is SEHNR and CDR2 FQNEAQ (reference sequence). The CDR3 extends over 14 amino acids.

This clonotype was obtained from a man aged 35 to 55 with active or convalescent COVID-19. The sequencing sample was made of peripheral blood. The V call is TRBV7-9, the J call TRBJ1-2, with D maybe TRBD1 (5 bases). The CDR3 loop is CASSLGIGDYGYTF. The CDR3 DNA reads TGTGCCAGCAGCTTAGGTATAGGGGACTATGGCTACACCTTC. Supplemented by reference TRBV7-9 and TRBJ1-2, the full variable domain reads DTGVSQNPRHKITKRGQNVTFRCDPISEHNRLYWYRQTLGQGPEFLTYFQNEAQLEKSRLLSDRFSAERPKGSFSTLEIQRTEQGDSAMYLCASSLGIGDYGYTFGSGTRLTVV.